The rows below give T cell receptor beta chains drawn from one sample of a study of T-cell memory formation after mild COVID-19. TCRdb re-called the 5' RACE reads through MiXCR, storing one row per CDR3 protein. Of more than 450,000 distinct CDR3 sequences in the sample, more than 15% were seen once. The material sequenced was PBMCs or a T cell subset sorted from them (not recorded which). The receptors were sampled from an adult woman who had mild COVID-19 (a few samples of this study predate the infection). Cell type and time point are not known. Each CDR3 is given with its conserved first and last residue. The D gene is left open where the match is weak. Clone size appears in some rows only: once, few, many, or a class for an expanded clone.

CDR3 DNA,CDR3 protein,clone size,D gene,V gene,J gene
TGTGCCAGCAGCCCCCCTTGGGGGGAGCTGTTTTTT,CASSPPWGELFF,NA,NA,TRBV7-2,TRBJ2-2
TGTGCCAGCAGGCTTAGGTCGACCTGGGAGCAGTTCTTC,CASRLRSTWEQFF,NA,NA,TRBV7-8,TRBJ2-1
TGCAGTGCTAGAGACGTCAGGGATCACGAGCAGTACTTC,CSARDVRDHEQYF,few,NA,TRBV20-1,TRBJ2-7
TGTGCCAGCAGTGATTTTAGCGGGAGAGGCACAGATACGCAGTATTTT,CASSDFSGRGTDTQYF,NA,TRBD2,TRBV25-1,TRBJ2-3
TGTGCCAGCAGGGGGACAGGGTCCCAAGAGACCCAGTACTTC,CASRGTGSQETQYF,few,TRBD1,TRBV12-3/TRBV12-4,TRBJ2-5
TGTGCCAGCAGCCCCCGTCTTTCGAATCTAGGGGGCGACTATGGCTACACCTTC,CASSPRLSNLGGDYGYTF,NA,TRBD1,TRBV3-1,TRBJ1-2
TGTGCCAGCAGTACGCGGACTAGCGGGAACTTTGAGCAGTTCTTC,CASSTRTSGNFEQFF,NA,TRBD2,TRBV6-5,TRBJ2-1
TGTGCCACCAGCAGAGTCGGGGGGGCTGGGGAGACCCAGTACTTC,CATSRVGGAGETQYF,NA,TRBD2,TRBV15,TRBJ2-5
TGTGCCAGCAGTATTGAATGGGGAGAGCAGTTCTTC,CASSIEWGEQFF,NA,NA,TRBV12-3/TRBV12-4,TRBJ2-1
TGTGCCAGCAGGAAGACTGGACGCGGCACAGATACGCAGTATTTT,CASRKTGRGTDTQYF,NA,NA,TRBV6-5,TRBJ2-3
TGTGCCAGCAGCCAAGTACCCAGGGTCGGCTACACCTTC,CASSQVPRVGYTF,NA,NA,TRBV3-1,TRBJ1-2
TGTGCCAGCGCAAGGACTTCCGGTGGCGATGAGCAGTTCTTC,CASARTSGGDEQFF,few,NA,TRBV7-8,TRBJ2-1
TGTGCCAGCACCCCCCTCGAGGACAGGTTGTACAATGAGCAGTTCTTC,CASTPLEDRLYNEQFF,many,TRBD1,TRBV14,TRBJ2-1
TGTGCCAGCAGCTTAGCCGGGACTGCTGAGCAGTACTTC,CASSLAGTAEQYF,few,NA,TRBV7-9,TRBJ2-7
TGTGCCAGCAGCGTAGCAGGGGAGGAAAACAATGAGCAGTTCTTC,CASSVAGEENNEQFF,NA,NA,TRBV9,TRBJ2-1
TGTGCCAGCAGCGCAAGGGGCTCCTGGGGAAACATTCAGTACTTC,CASSARGSWGNIQYF,few,NA,TRBV11-1,TRBJ2-4
TGTGCCAGCAGTCCCCCACCCGGGGGCACAGATACGCAGTATTTT,CASSPPPGGTDTQYF,NA,NA,TRBV12-3/TRBV12-4,TRBJ2-3
TGTGCCAGCACGGAGGACAGGGGGCTGAGGAACGAGCAGTACTTC,CASTEDRGLRNEQYF,few,TRBD1,TRBV18,TRBJ2-7
TGCGCCAGCAGCCAAGATCTTGAGCGGGAAGAATTAGACCGTAACATTCAGTACTTC,CASSQDLEREELDRNIQYF,many,TRBD2,TRBV4-3,TRBJ2-4
TGTGCCAGCAGCTCGGACAGGGGGCACGGGGAGACCCAGTACTTC,CASSSDRGHGETQYF,NA,TRBD1,TRBV7-3,TRBJ2-5
TGTGCCACCAGCAGAGAAACTAGCGGGGGTTTCACAGATACGCAGTATTTT,CATSRETSGGFTDTQYF,NA,TRBD2,TRBV15,TRBJ2-3
TGCAGTGCTCGGCGGGCCACCAATGAAAAACTGTTTTTT,CSARRATNEKLFF,few,NA,TRBV20-1,TRBJ1-4
TGTGCCAGTAGCCGACAAGCGGGAGGCTACGAGCAGTACTTC,CASSRQAGGYEQYF,NA,TRBD2,TRBV19,TRBJ2-7
TGTGCAAGCAGCCCCCTAAACCGGGGTCCAGGCGAGCAGTACTTC,CASSPLNRGPGEQYF,few,NA,TRBV7-6,TRBJ2-7
TGTGCCAGCGCTGAGGGTTCAAGCACAGATACGCAGTATTTT,CASAEGSSTDTQYF,NA,NA,TRBV7-3,TRBJ2-3
TGTGCCAGCAGCAGAGAGGGACTAGCGGGGGGTTGGCAAGAGACCCAGTACTTC,CASSREGLAGGWQETQYF,NA,TRBD2,TRBV7-2,TRBJ2-5
TGTGCCAGCAGCGTAGGTCCAGCGTACCAAGAGACCCAGTACTTC,CASSVGPAYQETQYF,few,NA,TRBV9,TRBJ2-5
TGTGCCAGCAAGATTATGTCGGGGACCGGGGAGCTGTTTTTT,CASKIMSGTGELFF,NA,NA,TRBV27,TRBJ2-2
TGTGCCAGCAGTTTATCCTTCGGGGGGAGGACTGACTATGGCTACACCTTC,CASSLSFGGRTDYGYTF,once,NA,TRBV12-3/TRBV12-4,TRBJ1-2
TGTGCCAGCAGAGACTTGTATGCGACAGGGCGCGGTGGAAACACCATATATTTT,CASRDLYATGRGGNTIYF,NA,TRBD1,TRBV2,TRBJ1-3
TGTGCCAGCAGCACAGCCGGGCCCCCAACCGGGGAGCTGTTTTTT,CASSTAGPPTGELFF,NA,NA,TRBV12-3/TRBV12-4,TRBJ2-2
TGTGCCAGTGAGGATTCCTACAATGAGCAGTTCTTC,CASEDSYNEQFF,NA,NA,TRBV19,TRBJ2-1
TGTGCCAGCAGCCAGACGGGGGGCCCGAGCAATGAGCAGTTCTTC,CASSQTGGPSNEQFF,few,NA,TRBV7-3,TRBJ2-1
TGTGCCTCCCAGACAGGGCTGGTCTCTGGGGCCAACGTCCTGACTTTC,CASQTGLVSGANVLTF,NA,TRBD1,TRBV2,TRBJ2-6
TGTGCCAGCAGTTACTCCGACCCCCGGGGGACAGATACGCAGTATTTT,CASSYSDPRGTDTQYF,NA,NA,TRBV6-5,TRBJ2-3
TGCGCCAGCAGCCAAGATCGGGGAAGGACCTACGAGCAGTACTTC,CASSQDRGRTYEQYF,few,NA,TRBV4-1,TRBJ2-7
TGTGCCAGCAACCAACTCACCGGGACCTCTAGCACAGATACGCAGTATTTT,CASNQLTGTSSTDTQYF,NA,NA,TRBV7-8,TRBJ2-3
TGTGCCAGCAGTTACCTAGCGGGAGTTGCCAAAAACATTCAGTACTTC,CASSYLAGVAKNIQYF,few,TRBD2,TRBV6-5,TRBJ2-4
TGTGCCAGCAGCCTCTTCGGTTCTCGACGGGAATACAATGAGCAGTTCTTC,CASSLFGSRREYNEQFF,NA,NA,TRBV11-2,TRBJ2-1
TGCGCCAGCAGCAGGGCCTCGAACACTGAAGCTTTCTTT,CASSRASNTEAFF,few,NA,TRBV5-1,TRBJ1-1
TGTGCCAGCAGCCCTGAAGGGGGGCGTAATTCACCCCTCCACTTT,CASSPEGGRNSPLHF,NA,NA,TRBV7-8,TRBJ1-6
TGTGCCAGTAGAGTAGCGGGGGCCTTGGGCACCGGGGAGCTGTTTTTT,CASRVAGALGTGELFF,NA,TRBD2,TRBV6-5,TRBJ2-2
TGTGCCAGCATTTTAAATCCGGCGGGAGGGGTGTCGGGTGAGCAGTTCTTC,CASILNPAGGVSGEQFF,NA,TRBD2,TRBV7-9,TRBJ2-1
TGCAGTGCTAGGGAAGCGGGATTTCGCGAGCAGTACTTC,CSAREAGFREQYF,NA,TRBD2,TRBV20-1,TRBJ2-7
TGTGCCAGCAGCCCGTGGAGGGATTACAATGAGCAGTTCTTC,CASSPWRDYNEQFF,few,NA,TRBV7-2,TRBJ2-1
TGTGCCAGCAGCTTGGGGCAGGATCATCCAAAAGGGCAGTACTTC,CASSLGQDHPKGQYF,NA,NA,TRBV5-6,TRBJ2-7
TGTGCCAGCAGAAGGGTATCAGGGGGAAAAGTCGAACGGTATGGCTACACCTTC,CASRRVSGGKVERYGYTF,few,TRBD1,TRBV7-2,TRBJ1-2
TGTGCCAGTAGTCGTGCGGGAAAATCAGATACGCAGTATTTT,CASSRAGKSDTQYF,NA,NA,TRBV19,TRBJ2-3